This T cell receptor (beta chain) is from a study of cytomegalovirus exposure and HLA in healthy donors. Turning to the study itself: An early release of data contained about 85 million unique TCRs, which came from HLA-typed donors. Study-level results: In most subjects, TCR beta sequences reportedly gave accurate predictions of HLA-A and HLA-B alleles. V- and J-gene trimming of TCR beta was linked (in a later analysis) to a missense DCLRE1C variant. In a later analysis, parvovirus B19, influenza, CMV and Epstein-Barr virus appeared linked to several top co-occurrence clusters.

Germline CDR1 SEHNR, CDR2 FQNEAQ (reference sequence). V lost 5 bases, J lost 5 bases, and 12 bases lay in between. The CDR3 contains 13 residues. For this clone: Its antigen is currently unknown.

PCR used 60 Vbeta primers and 13 Jbeta primers. Method: immunoSEQ multiplex PCR; TCRdb's copy keeps in-frame clones and lacks some. The table has 150,000 to 200,000 clones, around 80% seen once. V and J are TRBV7-9 and TRBJ2-5; weak D call: TRBD1 (5 bases). The sample consisted of PBMCs. The clonotype originates from a woman between 18 and 29 years old in good health and CMV-seropositive. CDR3 sequence: CASSDGSGETQYF. DNA of the CDR3: TGTGCCAGCAGCGATGGGTCAGGGGAGACCCAGTACTTC.